This TCR beta chain came from a study of metastatic and nonmetastatic thyroid tumors. Study summary: Repertoires from malignant and benign thyroid patients were compared across blood and tumor or nodule tissue. Study-wide points: In both blood and tumor samples, TCR beta diversity was reported significantly higher for malignant than benign nodules.

As originally analysed: Across clinicopathological groups, CDR3 differences served as the basis for building a distant-metastasis classifier for papillary thyroid cancer. MiXCR reprocessed the PCR reads for TCRdb. What appears here as the V and J calls and clone size reflects TCRdb's work, not the paper's. Among 40,000 or so clones listed, around an eighth were seen once. Per the germline V gene, CDR1 is MDHEN and CDR2 is SYDVKM. This CDR3 comprises 15 residues. With 3 bases removed from V and 3 bases from J, the gap between germline ends came to 14 bases. Note on this clone: Its antigen remains unknown.

Thyroid surgery had not been preceded by any treatment in any patient. The sequence was collected from a female donor with papillary thyroid cancer or a benign thyroid nodule (not recorded which). Some clones in this sample may be carry-over from other donors' samples. The rearrangement links TRBV28 to TRBJ1-1; D is unclear. Sequences were obtained from blood. Here the CDR3 reads CASSFGIDVYTEAFF. In DNA, the CDR3 is TGTGCCAGCAGTTTTGGCATTGACGTGTACACTGAAGCTTTCTTT.